This T cell receptor beta chain stems from a study of T cell responses to AZD1222 COVID-19 vaccine. Sequencing used immunoSEQ multiplex PCR; TCRdb keeps in-frame clones, though not all of them. The sample has some 150,000 clones, 90% seen once; the top ten hold 1.6%. Concerning this clone: Its antigen is not known.

Study-level results: Donors were largely white British and mainly female; clonal diversity was possibly underestimated. Only a handful of AZD1222 recipients, six or seven in all, had baseline seropositivity. There were repertoire samples only from the period after the peak T cell response.

V dropped 2 bases and J dropped 7; count of bases not matched to a gene: 8. The CDR3 runs to 15 residues. Germline V gives CDR1 SGHTA, CDR2 FQGTGA. The chain uses TRBV7-3 and TRBJ2-1; 7 nucleotides align to TRBD2. Sequenced material: peripheral blood, taken on day 0 of AZD1222 vaccination. This receptor was taken from an adult in good health. The CDR3: CASSLGVAGTNEQFF. CDR3 nucleotide sequence: TGTGCCAGCAGCTTAGGGGTAGCGGGTACTAATGAGCAGTTCTTC.